This T cell receptor (beta chain) was recorded in a study of cytomegalovirus exposure and HLA in healthy donors. This clone has only a few counts. Its antigen remains unidentified. PCR primers comprised 60 Vbeta and 13 Jbeta primers. Profiling relied on immunoSEQ multiplex PCR, and the TCRdb table lists in-frame clones only, not all of them. The repertoire holds approximately 250,000 clones, with about three quarters as singletons. The CDR3 totals 14 residues. V gave up 3 bases and J gave up 5 bases; unmatched junction bases: 4. Germline-derived CDR1 and CDR2 are SNHLY and FYNNEI. Points from the study as a whole: Cytomegalovirus association was listed for 150 to 200 TCR beta chains.

This chain uses TRBV2 with TRBJ1-5; 7 bases are a match to TRBD1. The source material was PBMCs. This sequence originates from a boy aged 5-17 years in good health and CMV-seronegative. In nucleotides, the CDR3 is TGTGCCAGCAGTGACGGGACAGACTATCAGCCCCAGCATTTT. It encodes CASSDGTDYQPQHF.